These 26 T cell receptor beta chains originate from one sample sequenced in a study of monozygotic twins with cystic fibrosis. Sequencing was performed with immunoSEQ multiplex PCR; in TCRdb, only in-frame clones are kept and a portion is missing. The sample lists 30,000 or so clones, around 66% occurring once. Sequencing used blood. These receptors originate from a girl aged 5-17 years with cystic fibrosis.

V usage is TRBV7-8 and J usage is TRBJ1-2; 7 bases match TRBD1. Trimming cost V 5 bases and J 6 bases; bases outside gene matches: 6. The CDR3 extends over 13 amino acids. CDR1 and CDR2 (germline): SGHVS, FQNEAQ. The chain's CDR3 is CASSVWTGHGYTF. CDR3 DNA: TGTGCCAGCAGCGTATGGACAGGTCATGGCTACACCTTC.

This chain connects TRBV29-1 to TRBJ2-3; 11 bases are a match to TRBD2. Germline values: CDR1 SQVTM, CDR2 ANQGSEA. This CDR3 is 16 amino acids long. DNA for the CDR3: TGCGCCACCCAGGGGCCACTAGCGGGGGGCACAGATACGCAGTATTTT. As protein: CATQGPLAGGTDTQYF.

The chain employs TRBV27 and TRBJ2-5; possibly TRBD1 for D (6 bases). Trimming removed 5 bases from V and 4 bases from J, with 14 bases in between. Germline loops: CDR1 MNHEY, CDR2 SMNVEV (reference sequence). The CDR3 consists of 14 residues. The DNA of the CDR3 is TGTGCCAGCAGTCACACAGGGCAGGCAGAGACCCAGTACTTC. It is translated as CASSHTGQAETQYF.

This clone is a singleton in its sample. The chain recombines TRBV29-1 with TRBJ2-2; D unclear. The germline gives CDR1 SQVTM, CDR2 ANQGSEA. Trimming took off 2 bases at V and 3 bases at J, with 7 bases between the two ends. The CDR3 is 13 residues long. The CDR3, as DNA: TGCAGCGTTGAACGAGGTGACACCGGGGAGCTGTTTTTT. It encodes CSVERGDTGELFF.

The chain combines TRBV5-4 with TRBJ2-6, with D unclear. Trimming left V 4 bases short and J 3 bases short, with 8 bases between. The CDR3 is 14 amino acids. In germline, CDR1 is SGHNT, CDR2 YYREEE (reference sequence). The CDR3 region has the DNA TGTGCCAGCAGCCCCCAAGATGGGGCCAACGTCCTGACTTTC. Translating gives CASSPQDGANVLTF.

The rearrangement joins TRBV28 to TRBJ2-1; D might be TRBD2 (5 bases). Germline V gene lookup returns CDR1 MDHEN and CDR2 SYDVKM. The V end lost 2 bases, the J end lost 6 bases, and 20 bases lay between the germline ends. The CDR3 sequence is 17 residues long. CDR3 sequence (DNA): TGTGCCAGCAGTTTAGCTCGGGATCAGGAAAGTGTCAATGAGCAGTTCTTC. As protein: CASSLARDQESVNEQFF.

The rearrangement joins TRBV4-3 to TRBJ2-5; TRBD1 or TRBD2 may be the D gene (5 bases each). The CDR3 totals 13 residues. Trimming pared 3 bases from V and 5 bases from J, leaving 10 bases between. Germline CDR1 and CDR2: LGHNA and YSLEER. CDR3 loop: CASSQGVGETQYF. The CDR3 DNA follows: TGCGCCAGCAGCCAGGGGGTGGGGGAGACCCAGTACTTC.

The chain is built from TRBV5-1 and TRBJ2-7; 10 bases match TRBD1. V was pared by 0 bases and J by 3 bases, with 6 bases of the junction left unmatched. Germline V gene data show CDR1 as SGHRS and CDR2 as YFSETQ. CDR3 size: 16 residues. The DNA for the CDR3 is TGCGCCAGCAGCTTGGGTCGGGACAGGGGACACTACGAGCAGTACTTC. Protein product: CASSLGRDRGHYEQYF.

This clone was counted a few times. The chain joins TRBV28 to TRBJ2-2; the match to TRBD2 covers 12 bases. V lost 5 bases and J lost 6; bases outside the gene matches: 4. Germline V gene sequence: CDR1 MDHEN, CDR2 SYDVKM. This CDR3 region has 15 residues. The CDR3 sequence is CASSRTSGIAGELFF. CDR3 nucleotide sequence: TGTGCCAGCAGTCGGACTAGCGGGATTGCCGGGGAGCTGTTTTTT.

This chain uses TRBV7-2 with TRBJ1-1; possible D gene TRBD1, 6 bases. Germline-derived CDR1 and CDR2 are SGHTA and FQGNSA. The CDR3 runs 18 residues. Trimming pared 7 bases from V and 6 bases from J, leaving 30 bases between. The CDR3 loop reads CASTTQGLRGLLFAEAFF. CDR3 DNA sequence: TGTGCCAGCACCACTCAAGGACTCAGGGGTCTATTGTTCGCTGAAGCTTTCTTT.

This rearrangement joins TRBV7-2 to TRBJ2-2; maybe TRBD2 (6 bases). CDR3 size: 17 residues. Deletions cut 5 bases from V and 5 bases from J, with 21 bases between. The germline V gene has CDR1 SGHTA and CDR2 FQGNSA. The CDR3 sequence is CASSPPAGRRTTGELFF. Written as DNA, the CDR3 is TGTGCCAGCAGCCCCCCAGCGGGCAGGAGGACTACCGGGGAGCTGTTTTTT.

This chain links TRBV29-1 with TRBJ2-1; 9 bases are shared with TRBD2. Germline CDR1 is SQVTM and CDR2 is ANQGSEA. With V trimmed by 4 bases and J by 7 bases, 11 bases remained unmatched. The CDR3 length is 15 residues. CDR3 nucleotides: TGCAGCGTTGCCGAAGGACTAGCGCTGTGGAATGAGCAGTTCTTC. It specifies CSVAEGLALWNEQFF.

The chain is built from TRBV28 and TRBJ2-1; TRBD2 aligns across 12 bases. With 5 bases clipped from V and 8 bases from J, the junction kept 10 bases outside the gene matches. CDR3 length: 16 amino acids. Germline-derived CDR1 and CDR2 are MDHEN and SYDVKM. DNA for the CDR3: TGTGCCAGCAGTACGCCGCGACTAGCGGGAGACTATGAGCAGTTCTTC. As protein: CASSTPRLAGDYEQFF. The full variable domain, completed using reference TRBV28 and TRBJ2-1, is DVKVTQSSRYLVKRTGEKVFLECVQDMDHENMFWYRQDPGLGLRLIYFSYDVKMKEKGDIPEGYSVSREKKERFSLILESASTNQTSMYLCASSTPRLAGDYEQFFGPGTRLTVL.

V gene TRBV2 combines with J gene TRBJ2-7; 11 bases map to TRBD2. Unmatched junction bases numbered 7, after V lost 10 bases and J lost 11 bases. The CDR3 length is 11 residues. Germline V gives CDR1 SNHLY, CDR2 FYNNEI. The CDR3 sequence is CAMELAGVEYV. The CDR3 DNA follows: TGTGCCATGGAACTAGCGGGAGTTGAGTACGTC.

CDR3 in DNA: TGTGCCAGCAGCTTTACCGGGAGCAATCAGCCCCAGCATTTT. Amino acids: CASSFTGSNQPQHF. The chain recombines TRBV7-9 with TRBJ1-5; D is ambiguous. The CDR3 is 14 amino acids. Per the germline V gene, CDR1 is SEHNR and CDR2 is FQNEAQ (reference sequence). V was trimmed by 3 bases and J by 1 base, leaving 7 bases between them.

The chain links TRBV5-6 to TRBJ1-2; D is ambiguous. Trimming pared 4 bases from V and 3 bases from J, leaving 13 bases between. Germline V CDR1 and CDR2: SGHDT, YYEEEE. The CDR3 covers 14 residues. The CDR3, as DNA: TGTGCCAGCAGCCCCCAGACGCGATACTATGGCTACACCTTC. Translated, it gives CASSPQTRYYGYTF.

A few counts support this clone. The chain has TRBV15 and TRBJ1-5; 9 nucleotides align to TRBD1. The junction had 9 bases not matched to a gene; V was cut back by 3 bases and J by 6 bases. This CDR3 comprises 16 residues. From germline, CDR1 is LNHNV and CDR2 YYDKDF (reference sequence). In DNA form, the CDR3 reads TGTGCCACCAGCAGCGGGACAGGGTTTATGGGTCAGCCCCAGCATTTT. Encoded protein: CATSSGTGFMGQPQHF.

The rearrangement joins TRBV11-3 to TRBJ2-1; perhaps TRBD1 as D (6 bases). In germline, CDR1 is SGHNT, CDR2 YENEEA. V was pared by 0 bases and J by 9 bases, with 21 bases between. There are 17 residues in the CDR3. The DNA of the CDR3 is TGTGCCAGCAGCTTAGATTACGGCAGGGGCCGCTTTGGTGAGCAGTTCTTC. Residues: CASSLDYGRGRFGEQFF.

The chain is built from TRBV9 and TRBJ2-7, with TRBD2 matching 9 bases. CDR3 length: 14 amino acids. Losses at the gene ends were 3 bases for V and 3 bases for J; bases not matched to a gene: 4. CDR1 is SGDLS and CDR2 is YYNGEE in the germline V gene. CDR3 protein: CASSAGLAGYEQYF. The DNA of the CDR3 is TGTGCCAGCAGCGCGGGACTAGCTGGCTACGAGCAGTACTTC.

This clone was counted a few times. The genes are TRBV19 and TRBJ2-5; a weak D match, TRBD2 (6 bases). V was cut by 11 bases and J by 4 bases, with 23 bases left in between. The CDR3 consists of 15 residues. Per germline, CDR1 LNHDA and CDR2 SQIVND (reference sequence). Here the CDR3 DNA reads TGTGCCGGCCCTTGGGGGTCGGGAGAGGGAGAGACCCAGTACTTC. It yields the protein CAGPWGSGEGETQYF.

V gene TRBV28 combines with J gene TRBJ1-2, with D possibly TRBD1 on 6 matching bases. The CDR3 totals 13 residues. CDR1 and CDR2 from the germline V gene are MDHEN and SYDVKM. V lost 3 bases, J lost 5 bases, and 10 bases lay in between. The CDR3 coding sequence is TGTGCCAGCAGTTTTGTGGGACATTATGGCTACACCTTC. This codes for CASSFVGHYGYTF.

The rearrangement joins TRBV7-2 to TRBJ2-7, with 8 nucleotides matching TRBD2. V was pared by 3 bases and J by 3 bases, with 1 base of the junction left unmatched. The CDR3 is made up of 13 amino acids. Germline V gives CDR1 SGHTA, CDR2 FQGNSA. Here the CDR3 reads CASSFTSGYEQYF. The DNA of the CDR3 is TGTGCCAGCAGCTTTACTAGCGGCTACGAGCAGTACTTC.

Only a few counts were recorded for this clone. The gene calls are TRBV12-5 and TRBJ2-5, with TRBD2 matching 8 bases. This CDR3 spans 15 amino acids. Germline V gene sequence: CDR1 LGHNT, CDR2 FRNRAP. The junction had 3 bases not matched to a gene; V was cut back by 1 base and J by 2 bases. The CDR3 loop reads CASGLGLALQETQYF. CDR3 sequence (DNA): TGTGCTAGTGGTTTGGGACTAGCGCTGCAAGAGACCCAGTACTTC.

This clone is a singleton in its sample. This chain links TRBV5-5 with TRBJ1-2; D is undetermined. The CDR3 covers 14 residues. The V and J ends lost 0 bases and 4 bases respectively, with 10 bases between them. CDR1 is SGHKS, CDR2 YYEKEE, per germline (reference sequence). The CDR3 loop reads CASSLVAAAYGYTF. The CDR3 nucleotides read TGTGCCAGCAGCTTGGTTGCGGCGGCCTATGGCTACACCTTC.

The chain links TRBV4-2 to TRBJ2-7; D may be TRBD1 or TRBD2 (5 bases each). V was clipped by 3 bases and J by 2 bases, with 11 bases between them. In germline, CDR1 is LGHNA, CDR2 YNFKEQ. This CDR3 has 14 amino acids. The CDR3, as DNA: TGTGCCAGCAGCCATCGGGACCCTCCCTACGAGCAGTACTTC. The encoded protein is CASSHRDPPYEQYF.

The rearrangement links TRBV11-3 to TRBJ2-3; possibly TRBD1 or TRBD2 for D (6 bases each). Germline CDR1 is SGHNT and CDR2 is YENEEA. The CDR3 sequence is 16 residues long. V dropped 1 base and J dropped 3 bases, with 14 bases sitting between them. The CDR3 reads CASSLGGAEGTDTQYF. In nucleotides, the CDR3 is TGTGCCAGCAGCTTAGGGGGGGCGGAGGGAACAGATACGCAGTATTTT.